This T cell receptor beta chain was recovered during a study of beta chain features in type 1 diabetes. At the level of the study: Cell yields, age and gender were similar between patients and healthy donors.

The sample holds a few counts of this clone. What it binds is not known. Expressed TCRB transcripts were sequenced because the entire RNA isolate underwent reverse transcription. Sequenced naive, central memory and regulatory T cell samples produced an average of about 3.57 million reads. Assay: immunoSEQ multiplex PCR; the TCRdb copy retains only in-frame clones and omits some. The sample yields 300,000 to 400,000 clones, less than 15% seen once. There are 15 residues in the CDR3. Germline-derived CDR1 and CDR2 are SGDLS and YYNGEE. The trim removed 5 bases at V and 3 bases at J, leaving 7 bases unmatched. The study's findings and limits: Equally in patients and controls, shorter templates might have been favored by PCR. Shorter TCRB CDR3s, moderately but significantly so, were found in Type 1 diabetes patients in all four CD4+ subsets.

Staining for CD45RO/CCR7/CD25/CD127/CD95/CD27 allowed sorting of CD4+ naive, central memory, regulatory and stem cell-like memory cells. This TCR derives from a woman aged 18-35 years with type 1 diabetes. This chain links TRBV9 with TRBJ2-1, with 8 bases aligning to TRBD1. The specimen sequenced was naive CD4+ T cells from blood. CDR3 sequence reads: CASRAPGTGYNEQFF. CDR3 sequence (DNA): TGTGCCAGCAGAGCCCCCGGGACAGGCTACAATGAGCAGTTCTTC.